These 25 T cell receptor beta chains were sequenced from one sample in a study of blood T cell repertoires in COVID-19. TCRdb's table, derived via immunoSEQ multiplex PCR, lists solely in-frame clones and lacks some. The repertoire holds roughly 200,000 clones, roughly 86% seen once, with 4.5% to 6% in the top ten. Sequenced: peripheral blood. Source of these receptors: an older woman with active or convalescent COVID-19.

The gene calls are TRBV11-2 and TRBJ2-5; 7 bases align to TRBD2. This CDR3 contains 15 residues. CDR1 is SGHAT, CDR2 FQNNGV, per germline. The J segment lost 4 bases and the V segment lost 4 bases, leaving 9 bases of the junction unmatched. CDR3 region: CASSSGLVAGETQYF. The CDR3 bases are TGTGCCAGCAGCTCGGGGTTGGTAGCGGGAGAGACCCAGTACTTC.

This clone was recorded once. This chain links TRBV19 with TRBJ2-2; TRBD2 matches at 11 bases. Looked up from germline, CDR1 is LNHDA and CDR2 is SQIVND (reference sequence). V was pared by 4 bases and J by 5 bases, with 6 bases of the junction left unmatched. CDR3 length equals 16 residues. CDR3: CASSTGLAAPTGELFF. The CDR3 DNA sequence: TGTGCCAGTAGTACGGGACTAGCGGCCCCTACCGGGGAGCTGTTTTTT. The full variable domain, completed using reference TRBV19 and TRBJ2-2, is DGGITQSPKYLFRKEGQNVTLSCEQNLNHDAMYWYRQDPGQGLRLIYYSQIVNDFQKGDIAEGYSVSREKKESFPLTVTSAQKNPTAFYLCASSTGLAAPTGELFFGEGSRLTVL.

This sequence joins TRBV28 and TRBJ2-1; 7 nucleotides match TRBD2. Germline V gives CDR1 MDHEN, CDR2 SYDVKM. The CDR3 totals 15 residues. V lost 5 bases and J lost 7; bases outside the gene matches: 11. The DNA for the CDR3 is TGTGCCAGCAGTCCCATAGCGGGTAGGAGGAATGAGCAGTTCTTC. Amino acid sequence: CASSPIAGRRNEQFF.

V is TRBV10-2 and J is TRBJ2-7, with a weak D call TRBD1 (6 bases). The CDR3 contains 12 residues. V dropped 10 bases and J dropped 4 bases, with 14 bases sitting between them. The V gene's germline CDR1 is WSHSY and CDR2 SAAADI. The CDR3 loop reads CATRTESYEQYF. CDR3 nucleotide sequence: TGCGCCACACGGACAGAGTCTTACGAGCAGTACTTC.

This CDR3 is CSGQYNEKLFF. The CDR3 region has the DNA TGCAGTGGCCAGTATAATGAAAAACTGTTTTTT. V usage is TRBV20-1 and J usage is TRBJ1-4; D not resolved. Germline-derived CDR1 and CDR2 are DFQATT and SNEGSKA (reference sequence). The CDR3 is 11 residues long. V was trimmed by 7 bases and J by 4 bases, leaving 7 bases between them.

The chain is built from TRBV7-2 and TRBJ2-7; 7 nucleotides agree with TRBD2. V shed 5 bases and J 5 bases; nucleotides not matched to a gene: 9. This CDR3 comprises 14 residues. The germline CDR1 and CDR2 sequences are SGHTA and FQGNSA. CDR3 sequence (DNA): TGTGCCAGCAGCCTTGAGCGGAGCGGGAACGAGCAGTACTTC. Amino acid sequence: CASSLERSGNEQYF.

This chain uses TRBV4-1 with TRBJ1-1; 7 positions match TRBD1. The ends lost 0 bases at V and 1 base at J; junction bases unmatched: 2. The length of the CDR3 is 15 residues. Germline values: CDR1 MGHRA, CDR2 YSYEKL. The CDR3 region is CASSQDRTGNTEAFF. The CDR3 nucleotides are TGCGCCAGCAGCCAAGATAGGACAGGGAACACTGAAGCTTTCTTT.

The CDR3 sequence is CAWSEGLAGPQYF. The CDR3 region has the DNA TGTGCCTGGAGTGAGGGTCTAGCGGGCCCGCAGTATTTT. V gene TRBV30 combines with J gene TRBJ2-3, with TRBD2 identical over 8 bases. This CDR3 comprises 13 residues. V shed 1 base, J shed 10 bases, and the junction held 7 bases outside the gene matches. In germline, CDR1 is GTSNPN, CDR2 SVGIG (reference sequence).

The chain joins TRBV1 to TRBJ2-2; the table's D call TRBD2 went unverified against the DNA. TRBV1 corresponds to a pseudogene. The length of the CDR3 is 17 residues. CDR3 bases: TGCACCAGCAGCCAAGAGGGGCCGGGAGGGTGCACCGGGGAGCTGTTTTTT. Translated, it gives CTSSQEGPGGCTGELFF.

V gene TRBV9 combines with J gene TRBJ1-3, with a weak D call TRBD1 (5 bases). This CDR3 region has 15 residues. Trimming cost V 3 bases and J 0 bases, with 10 bases left between them. Per the germline V gene, CDR1 is SGDLS and CDR2 is YYNGEE. The CDR3 region has the DNA TGTGCCAGCAGCGCCGACAGACCCTCTGGAAACACCATATATTTT. Protein product: CASSADRPSGNTIYF. The full variable domain, with the rest looked up from reference TRBV9 and TRBJ1-3, is DSGVTQTPKHLITATGQRVTLRCSPRSGDLSVYWYQQSLDQGLQFLIQYYNGEERAKGNILERFSAQQFPDLHSELNLSSLELGDSALYFCASSADRPSGNTIYFGEGSWLTVV.

The chain links TRBV7-4 to TRBJ1-6; 9 bases match TRBD1. This CDR3 is 16 amino acids long. V lost 4 bases, J lost 6 bases, and 7 bases stayed unmatched. Per the germline V gene, CDR1 is SGHVT and CDR2 is SQSDAQ. The CDR3 spells CASSYQGDRVNSPLHF. Here the CDR3 DNA reads TGTGCCAGCAGCTACCAGGGGGACAGGGTTAATTCACCCCTCCACTTT.

The V gene is TRBV15, the J gene TRBJ2-7; 8 bases align to TRBD2. V lost 1 base and J lost 5; bases outside the gene matches: 10. The CDR3 has 16 residues. CDR1 and CDR2 from the germline V gene are LNHNV and YYDKDF (reference sequence). In nucleotides, the CDR3 is TGTGCCACCAGCAGAGGAGGGGGTAGCGGGATTCACGAGCAGTACTTC. It specifies CATSRGGGSGIHEQYF.

This clone was counted many times. The chain recombines TRBV28 with TRBJ2-6, with TRBD2 matching 8 bases. The CDR3 consists of 17 residues. Germline assignment: CDR1 MDHEN and CDR2 SYDVKM. The J segment lost 0 bases and the V segment lost 8 bases, leaving 9 bases of the junction unmatched. The CDR3 protein is CASFGGDSFSGANVLTF. The CDR3 nucleotides read TGTGCCAGCTTCGGGGGGGACTCCTTCTCTGGGGCCAACGTCCTGACTTTC.

V and J are TRBV30 and TRBJ2-7; D might be TRBD2 (6 bases). Germline V gene data show CDR1 as GTSNPN and CDR2 as SVGIG (reference sequence). The CDR3 loop spans 14 amino acids. Trimming cost V 0 bases and J 5 bases, with 14 bases left between them. The CDR3 is CAWSVGGVVNEQYF. The CDR3 nucleotides are TGTGCCTGGAGTGTAGGAGGGGTCGTAAACGAGCAGTACTTC.

The V call is TRBV2, the J call TRBJ2-3, with 9 nucleotides matching TRBD1. V shed 5 bases and J 4 bases; nucleotides not matched to a gene: 10. Germline V gives CDR1 SNHLY, CDR2 FYNNEI. CDR3 length: 16 residues. Written as DNA, the CDR3 is TGTGCCAGCAGTATAGTCGGGACAGGGAGCCCAGATACGCAGTATTTT. It encodes CASSIVGTGSPDTQYF.

This rearrangement joins TRBV5-1 to TRBJ1-1, with D perhaps TRBD1 (6 bases). Trimming removed 1 base from V and 4 bases from J, with 17 bases in between. The germline CDR1 and CDR2 sequences are SGHRS and YFSETQ. The CDR3 consists of 16 residues. This CDR3 reads CASSLRGALSGTEAFF. The CDR3 region has the DNA TGCGCCAGCAGCTTGCGGGGGGCGCTATCGGGCACTGAAGCTTTCTTT. Variable domain in full (rest from reference TRBV5-1 and TRBJ1-1): KAGVTQTPRYLIKTRGQQVTLSCSPISGHRSVSWYQQTPGQGLQFLFEYFSETQRNKGNFPGRFSGRQFSNSRSEMNVSTLELGDSALYLCASSLRGALSGTEAFFGQGTRLTVV.

V usage is TRBV4-1 and J usage is TRBJ1-6; 11 bases map to TRBD1. The CDR3 extends over 16 amino acids. Germline-derived CDR1 and CDR2 are MGHRA and YSYEKL. With V trimmed by 5 bases and J by 10 bases, 10 bases remained unmatched. DNA for the CDR3: TGCGCCAGCAGCGTAGAGCAAGGACAGGGGGCATCACCCCTCCACTTT. It is translated as CASSVEQGQGASPLHF.

This clone appeared a single time. The chain is built from TRBV30 and TRBJ2-7, with D possibly being TRBD1 (8 bases). CDR3 size: 17 residues. The V gene's germline CDR1 is GTSNPN and CDR2 SVGIG (reference sequence). V was cut by 1 base and J by 3 bases, with 22 bases left in between. CDR3: CAWSGRIRQGRVYEQYF. CDR3 DNA sequence: TGTGCCTGGAGTGGCCGAATAAGACAGGGGAGGGTCTACGAGCAGTACTTC.

The chain is built from TRBV6-5 and TRBJ2-1, with D perhaps matching TRBD1 (6 bases). With 7 bases removed from V and 4 bases from J, the gap between germline ends came to 14 bases. Germline CDR1 MNHEY, CDR2 SVGAGI. This CDR3 region has 14 residues. CDR3 in DNA: TGTGCCAGCACCAGGGGTAGGGAGTACAATGAGCAGTTCTTC. This codes for CASTRGREYNEQFF.

V usage is TRBV3-1 (or the pseudogene TRBV3-2) and J usage is TRBJ1-5; tentative D call: TRBD1 (6 bases). Germline V lookup: CDR1 LGHDT, CDR2 YNNKEL (reference sequence). This CDR3 contains 17 residues. Trimming took off 1 base at V and 2 bases at J, with 15 bases between the two ends. The CDR3 nucleotides read TGTGCCAGCAGCCAAGGAGGGGCGACAGGCGGCAATCAGCCCCAGCATTTT. Its translation: CASSQGGATGGNQPQHF.

This clone was observed a few times. The chain is built from TRBV11-2 and TRBJ2-3; D is ambiguous. This CDR3 is 16 amino acids long. Germline CDR1 reads SGHAT; CDR2 reads FQNNGV. V gave up 3 bases and J gave up 2 bases, with 15 bases separating them. The CDR3 is CASSFRPRGITDTQYF. As DNA, the CDR3 is TGTGCCAGCAGCTTTAGGCCTCGAGGTATCACAGATACGCAGTATTTT.

This sequence joins TRBV3-1 (or the pseudogene TRBV3-2) and TRBJ1-1, with D uncertain. Germline CDR1 reads LGHDT; CDR2 reads YNNKEL (reference sequence). The germline V and J ends were trimmed by 0 bases and 7 bases, with 18 bases remaining between them. This CDR3 is 16 amino acids long. The CDR3 DNA follows: TGTGCCAGCAGCCAAGATAGGCAGGACTGGGCGAGTGAAGCTTTCTTT. Amino acids: CASSQDRQDWASEAFF.

The CDR3 DNA reads as TGTGCCAGTAACGGAGTTGCAACTAATGAAAAACTGTTTTTT. This codes for CASNGVATNEKLFF. The rearrangement uses TRBV19 and TRBJ1-4; D gene uncertain. The V gene lost 7 bases and the J gene lost 0 bases, with 9 bases spanning the gap. The CDR3 runs to 14 residues. The germline V gene has CDR1 LNHDA and CDR2 SQIVND (reference sequence).

The V call is TRBV5-6, the J call TRBJ2-2, with 9 positions matching TRBD1. V dropped 0 bases and J dropped 3; count of bases not matched to a gene: 0. Germline loops: CDR1 SGHDT, CDR2 YYEEEE. This CDR3 comprises 15 residues. The CDR3 bases are TGTGCCAGCAGCTTGGGGGACAGGGACACCGGGGAGCTGTTTTTT. Amino acid sequence: CASSLGDRDTGELFF.

V is TRBV5-1 and J is TRBJ2-5; D is uncertain. Germline CDR1 and CDR2: SGHRS and YFSETQ. The ends were cut back, 1 base at V and 1 base at J, with 8 bases in the middle. This CDR3 has 14 residues. The CDR3 bases are TGCGCCAGCAGCTTGACGGTAGCCCAAGAGACCCAGTACTTC. Its translation: CASSLTVAQETQYF. Supplemented by reference TRBV5-1 and TRBJ2-5, the full variable domain reads KAGVTQTPRYLIKTRGQQVTLSCSPISGHRSVSWYQQTPGQGLQFLFEYFSETQRNKGNFPGRFSGRQFSNSRSEMNVSTLELGDSALYLCASSLTVAQETQYFGPGTRLLVL.